Listed below are T cell receptor beta chains from one sample, sequenced in a study of blood T cell repertoires in COVID-19. Sequencing was performed with immunoSEQ multiplex PCR; in TCRdb, only in-frame clones are kept and a portion is missing. Among around 250,000 clones listed, about four fifths were seen once. Sequencing was done on a sample of PBMCs or T cells enriched from blood (not recorded which). These receptors came from a man in his forties who had been exposed to COVID-19. CDR3s include the opening cysteine and the closing phenylalanine or tryptophan. The D gene is left open where the match is weak. Only part of the rows carry a size: once, few, many, or a class if the clone is expanded.

>TRBD2|.|TRBV29-1|TRBJ2-7
TGCAGCGTTGGGGGCGGGGGCGAGCAGTACTTC
CSVGGGGEQYF
>.|.|TRBV19|TRBJ2-5
TGTGCCAGTACCGGTTTTAGCGGACTCCAAGAGACCCAGTACTTC
CASTGFSGLQETQYF
>.|.|TRBV27|TRBJ2-2
TGTGCCAGCAGTCGGACAGTTAACACCGGGGAGCTGTTTTTT
CASSRTVNTGELFF
>TRBD1|.|TRBV27|TRBJ1-2
TGTGCCAGCACCCTAAAGGGGGCCAGGGGAGCCCTCTTCGGACCAGCTAACTATGGCTACACCTTC
CASTLKGARGALFGPANYGYTF
>.|once|TRBV19|TRBJ1-2
TGTGCCGGATCTGGACAGAACTATGGCTACACCTTC
CAGSGQNYGYTF
>.|.|TRBV3-1/TRBV3-2|TRBJ2-3
TGTGCCAGCAGCACTCACACAGATACGCAGTATTTT
CASSTHTDTQYF
>TRBD1|.|TRBV30|TRBJ1-3
TGTGCCTGGAACACCGGGACAGGGTTCGGAAACACCATATATTTT
CAWNTGTGFGNTIYF
>TRBD2|.|TRBV7-9|TRBJ2-1
TGTGCCAGCAGCTTAAAACGGCAACTAGCGGGTGGGCTGGATGAGCAGTTCTTC
CASSLKRQLAGGLDEQFF
>TRBD1|.|TRBV9|TRBJ2-1
TGTGCCAGCAGCGTAGGGACAGGGGTCTCCTACAATGAGCAGTTCTTC
CASSVGTGVSYNEQFF
>.|.|TRBV7-6|TRBJ2-2
TGTGCCAGCAGCTTAGACGGGATTCACACCGGGGAGCTGTTTTTT
CASSLDGIHTGELFF
>TRBD2|.|TRBV14|TRBJ2-3
TGTGCCAGCAGTTTAGCGGGAGCGGCAAGGGCGCAGTATTTT
CASSLAGAARAQYF
>TRBD1|.|TRBV4-1|TRBJ1-4
TGCGCCAGCAGCACAGCGACAGGGCTTAATGAAAAACTGTTTTTT
CASSTATGLNEKLFF
>.|.|TRBV11-2|TRBJ1-1
TGTGCCAGCAGCAAGGGGCAAATGAACACTGAAGCTTTCTTT
CASSKGQMNTEAFF
>.|.|TRBV9|TRBJ1-2
TGTGCCAGCAGCGGTAACAGACAGGTGGTGGGCTATGGCTACACCTTC
CASSGNRQVVGYGYTF
>TRBD2|.|TRBV12-3/TRBV12-4|TRBJ2-3
TGTGCCAGCAGCCCGGGACTAGCGGGGGGCGGCTATTTT
CASSPGLAGGGYF
>.|.|TRBV5-5|TRBJ2-1
TGTGCCAGCAGCCCCCTGTCCAGGGTATACAATGAGCAGTTCTTC
CASSPLSRVYNEQFF
>.|once|TRBV5-1|TRBJ2-1
TGCGCCAGCAGCTTGGCAGGTGGGACTGCGCAGTTCTTC
CASSLAGGTAQFF
>.|.|TRBV5-1|TRBJ2-7
TGCGCCAGCAATAAGGGGCACTTCGTTTCCGAGCAGTACTTC
CASNKGHFVSEQYF
>.|.|TRBV25-1|TRBJ2-7
TGTGCCACGGGTGGTCACTTACAGCAGTACTTC
CATGGHLQQYF
>.|.|TRBV5-1|TRBJ1-2
TGCGCCAGCAGCTTGGACAGTGGAATCTATGGCTACACCTTC
CASSLDSGIYGYTF